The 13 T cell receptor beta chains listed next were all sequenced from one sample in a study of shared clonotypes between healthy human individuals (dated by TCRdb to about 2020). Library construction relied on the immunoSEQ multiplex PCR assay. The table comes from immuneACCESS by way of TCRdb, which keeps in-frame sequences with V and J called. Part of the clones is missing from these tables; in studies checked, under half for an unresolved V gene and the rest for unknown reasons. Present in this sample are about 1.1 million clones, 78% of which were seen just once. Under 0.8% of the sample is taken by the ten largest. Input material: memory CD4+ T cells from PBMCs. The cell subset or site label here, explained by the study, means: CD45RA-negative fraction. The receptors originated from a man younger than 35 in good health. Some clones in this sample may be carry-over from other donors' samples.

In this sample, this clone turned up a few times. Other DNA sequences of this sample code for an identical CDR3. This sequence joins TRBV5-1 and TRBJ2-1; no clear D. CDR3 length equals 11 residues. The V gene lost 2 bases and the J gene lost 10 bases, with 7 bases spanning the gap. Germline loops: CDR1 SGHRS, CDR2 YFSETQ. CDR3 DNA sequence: TGCGCCAGCAGCTTCCAGAACGAGCAGTTCTTC. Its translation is CASSFQNEQFF.

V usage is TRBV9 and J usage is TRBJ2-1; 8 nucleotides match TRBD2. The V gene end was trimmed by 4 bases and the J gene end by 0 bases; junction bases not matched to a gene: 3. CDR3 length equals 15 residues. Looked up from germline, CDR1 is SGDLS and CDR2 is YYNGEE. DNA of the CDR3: TGTGCCAGCAGCTTTACTAGCGGCTCCTACAATGAGCAGTTCTTC. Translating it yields CASSFTSGSYNEQFF.

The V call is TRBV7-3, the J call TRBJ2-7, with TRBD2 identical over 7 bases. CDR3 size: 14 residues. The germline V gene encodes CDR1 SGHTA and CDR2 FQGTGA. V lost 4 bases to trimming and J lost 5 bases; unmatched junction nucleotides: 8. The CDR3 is CASSSAGDPDEQYF. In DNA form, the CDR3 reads TGTGCCAGCAGCTCCGCGGGAGACCCCGACGAGCAGTACTTC. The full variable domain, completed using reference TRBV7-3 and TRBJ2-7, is GAGVSQTPSNKVTEKGKYVELRCDPISGHTALYWYRQSLGQGPEFLIYFQGTGAADDSGLPNDRFFAVRPEGSVSTLKIQRTERGDSAVYLCASSSAGDPDEQYFGPGTRLTVT.

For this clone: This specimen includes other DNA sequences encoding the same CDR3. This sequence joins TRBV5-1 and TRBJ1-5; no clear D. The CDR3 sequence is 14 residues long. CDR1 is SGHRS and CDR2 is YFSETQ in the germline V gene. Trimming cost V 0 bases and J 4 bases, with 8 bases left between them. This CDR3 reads CASSLDSPNQPQHF. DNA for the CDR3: TGCGCCAGCAGCTTGGACAGCCCTAATCAGCCCCAGCATTTT. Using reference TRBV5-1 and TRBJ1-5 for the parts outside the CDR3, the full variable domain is KAGVTQTPRYLIKTRGQQVTLSCSPISGHRSVSWYQQTPGQGLQFLFEYFSETQRNKGNFPGRFSGRQFSNSRSEMNVSTLELGDSALYLCASSLDSPNQPQHFGDGTRLSIL.

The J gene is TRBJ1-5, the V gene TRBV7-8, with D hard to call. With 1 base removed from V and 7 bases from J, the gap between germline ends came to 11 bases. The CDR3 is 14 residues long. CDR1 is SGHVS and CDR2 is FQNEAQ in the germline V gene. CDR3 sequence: CASSLDGRGQPQHF. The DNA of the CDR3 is TGTGCCAGCAGCTTAGATGGCCGGGGACAGCCCCAGCATTTT.

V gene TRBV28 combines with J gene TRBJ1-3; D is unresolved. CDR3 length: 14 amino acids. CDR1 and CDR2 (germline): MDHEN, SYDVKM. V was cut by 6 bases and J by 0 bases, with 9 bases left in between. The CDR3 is CASRISYSGNTIYF. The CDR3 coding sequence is TGTGCCAGCAGGATATCCTACTCTGGAAACACCATATATTTT.

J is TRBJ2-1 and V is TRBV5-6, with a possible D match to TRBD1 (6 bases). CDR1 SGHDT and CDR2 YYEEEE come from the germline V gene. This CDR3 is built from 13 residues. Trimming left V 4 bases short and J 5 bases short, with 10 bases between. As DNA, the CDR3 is TGTGCCAGCAGCGCTGACAGGCACAATGAGCAGTTCTTC. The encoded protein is CASSADRHNEQFF. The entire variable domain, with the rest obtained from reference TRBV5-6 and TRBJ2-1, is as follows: DAGVTQSPTHLIKTRGQQVTLRCSPKSGHDTVSWYQQALGQGPQFIFQYYEEEERQRGNFPDRFSGHQFPNYSSELNVNALLLGDSALYLCASSADRHNEQFFGPGTRLTVL.

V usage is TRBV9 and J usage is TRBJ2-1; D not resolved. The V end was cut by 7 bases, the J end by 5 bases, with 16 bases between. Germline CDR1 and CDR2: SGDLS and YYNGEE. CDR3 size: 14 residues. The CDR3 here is CASGSIAGDNEQFF. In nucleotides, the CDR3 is TGTGCCAGCGGATCCATTGCAGGAGACAATGAGCAGTTCTTC.

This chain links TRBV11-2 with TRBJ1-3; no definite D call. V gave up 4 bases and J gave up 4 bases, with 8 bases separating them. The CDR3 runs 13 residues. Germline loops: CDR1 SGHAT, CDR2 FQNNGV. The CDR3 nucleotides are TGTGCCAGCAGCTCCACTATCGGAAACACCATATATTTT. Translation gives CASSSTIGNTIYF.

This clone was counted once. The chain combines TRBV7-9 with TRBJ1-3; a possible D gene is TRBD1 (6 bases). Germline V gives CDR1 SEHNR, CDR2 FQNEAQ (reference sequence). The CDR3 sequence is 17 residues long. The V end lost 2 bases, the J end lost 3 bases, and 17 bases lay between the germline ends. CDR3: CASSLYSTGMGGNTIYF. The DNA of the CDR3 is TGTGCCAGCAGCTTATATTCCACAGGGATGGGTGGAAACACCATATATTTT. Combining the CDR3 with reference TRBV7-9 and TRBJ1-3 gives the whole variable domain DTGVSQNPRHKITKRGQNVTFRCDPISEHNRLYWYRQTLGQGPEFLTYFQNEAQLEKSRLLSDRFSAERPKGSFSTLEIQRTEQGDSAMYLCASSLYSTGMGGNTIYFGEGSWLTVV.

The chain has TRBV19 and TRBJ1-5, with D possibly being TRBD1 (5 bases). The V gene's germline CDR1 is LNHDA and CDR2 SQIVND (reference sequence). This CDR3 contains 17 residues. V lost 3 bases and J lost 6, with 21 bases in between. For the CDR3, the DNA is TGTGCCAGTAGTATTATAGGGTCGGGGGGATCGCGTCAGCCCCAGCATTTT. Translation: CASSIIGSGGSRQPQHF.

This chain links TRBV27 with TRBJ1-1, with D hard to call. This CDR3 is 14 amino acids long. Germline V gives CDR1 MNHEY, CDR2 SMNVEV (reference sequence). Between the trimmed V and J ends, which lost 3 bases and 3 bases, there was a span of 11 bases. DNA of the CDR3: TGTGCCAGCAGTTTTTTTAGGCGAGACACTGAAGCTTTCTTT. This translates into CASSFFRRDTEAFF.

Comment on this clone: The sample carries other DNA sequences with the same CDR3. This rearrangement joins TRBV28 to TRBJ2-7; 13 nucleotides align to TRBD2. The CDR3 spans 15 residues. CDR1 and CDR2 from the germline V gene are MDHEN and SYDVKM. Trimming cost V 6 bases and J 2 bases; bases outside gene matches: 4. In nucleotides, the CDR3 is TGTGCCAGCAGACAAACTAGCGGGAGGGCCTACGAGCAGTACTTC. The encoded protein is CASRQTSGRAYEQYF.